The present TCR beta chain was sequenced within a study of blood T cell repertoires in COVID-19. Study as a whole: Researchers got acute and convalescent COVID-19 samples from the United States, Italy and Spain.

CDR3 size: 14 residues. CDR1 and CDR2 (germline): MGHRA, YSYEKL. The ends lost 4 bases at V and 3 bases at J; junction bases unmatched: 4. Source study methods: Researchers report that nucleated cell counts were estimated from reference gene primer amplification. The table came from immunoSEQ multiplex PCR; TCRdb's copy has only in-frame clones and leaves some out. The V and J calls and clone size are taken from that table; D and trimming were inferred from the DNA. The data show 150,000 to 200,000 clones, about 80% seen once. This chain uses TRBV4-1 with TRBJ2-7; 9 nucleotides match TRBD1. The TCR comes from a human donor with acute or convalescent COVID-19. The donor label of this sample is uncertain. Sequenced input: peripheral blood. For the CDR3, the DNA is TGCGCCAGCAGCCCTGGGGACAGGGACTACGAGCAGTACTTC. Translating gives CASSPGDRDYEQYF.